This record covers a single TCR beta chain. Its cognate antigen is unknown. A much larger clone is a single base away; this may be a read error. Combining a sample-barcoded 5' primer with a J-beta primer mix, a second PCR ran for about 7 to 12 cycles. One entry per CDR3 protein results from TCRdb running MiXCR on the 5' RACE reads. The sample consists of 1 million or so distinct CDR3 sequences, under 55% of them appearing once. This record comes from a study of blood T cells in healthy people across ages. Study-level findings and limits: When set beside aged donors, long-lived donors presented more naive CD4+ cells and higher diversity. Researchers said unsorted PBMCs prevented a conclusive naive versus antigen-experienced comparison. Diversity estimates from one million T cells were considered underestimates.

V lost 3 bases to trimming and J lost 4 bases, with 10 bases between them. Germline CDR1 and CDR2: SGDLS and YYNGEE. This CDR3 contains 13 residues. The sequenced material came from blood. The sequence was obtained from a woman aged 55-70 years in good health. The chain links TRBV9 to TRBJ2-5; no reliable D call. The CDR3 DNA is TGTGCCAGCAGCGGAGACGTAGGAGAGACCCAGTACTTC. It specifies CASSGDVGETQYF.